This T cell receptor (beta chain) was recovered during a study of T-cell reconstitution after alpha-beta-depleted transplantation in children. This clonotype was seen more than once but under ten times. V trimming: 3 bases; J trimming: 2 bases; junction bases outside the gene matches: 7. Per germline, CDR1 KGHDR and CDR2 SFDVKD. The CDR3 runs 16 residues. Researchers prepared the TCRbeta library using unique molecular identifiers, the study reports. TCRdb processed the PCR reads anew with MiXCR; each CDR3 protein has one entry. Of approximately 490,000 distinct CDR3 sequences in the sample, around 12% are singletons; the top ten hold 5% to 6%.

This TCR was recovered from a human donor who donated a stem cell graft to a child with combined immunodeficiency. This chain uses TRBV24-1 with TRBJ2-3, with 7 bases that match TRBD2. Sequenced material: PBMCs from the stem cell graft donor, taken from the stem cell graft. CDR3 in amino acids: CATSDGLAASTDTQYF. The CDR3 bases are TGTGCCACCAGTGATGGTCTAGCGGCCTCCACAGATACGCAGTATTTT.